These T cell receptor beta chains were read from a single sample in a study of post-analysis software for immune sequencing data. TCRdb ran MiXCR on the PCR reads and lists one entry per CDR3 protein. The repertoire consists of about 620,000 distinct CDR3 sequences, with roughly 47% occurring once and the leading ten covering roughly 1.8%. Specimen: blood. The receptors come from a girl aged 5 to 17 with multiple sclerosis. CDR3s include the opening cysteine and the closing phenylalanine or tryptophan. The order of the fields is J gene, D gene, V gene, clone size, CDR3 protein, CDR3 DNA. The D gene is left open where the match is weak. Size values are once, few and many counts, or a class for expanded clones, and some rows have none.

>TRBJ2-7|-|TRBV5-1|-
CASSATNGSGVEQYF
TGCGCCAGCAGCGCTACCAACGGGAGTGGGGTCGAGCAGTACTTC
>TRBJ2-6|-|TRBV6-4|-
CASSPRGGANVLTF
TGTGCCAGCAGCCCACGGGGGGGGGCCAACGTCCTGACTTTC
>TRBJ1-1|TRBD1|TRBV24-1|-
CATQGGQVETEAFF
TGTGCCACCCAAGGAGGACAGGTCGAAACTGAAGCTTTCTTT
>TRBJ1-4|-|TRBV5-5|-
CASSLGAGRLATNEKRFF
TGTGCCAGCAGCTTGGGGGCGGGCAGACTTGCAACTAATGAAAAACGGTTTTTT
>TRBJ2-5|-|TRBV28|-
CASSWGTEETQYF
TGTGCCAGCAGTTGGGGGACGGAAGAGACCCAGTACTTC
>TRBJ2-5|-|TRBV5-1|many
CASSLEFGETQYF
TGCGCCAGCAGCTTGGAATTCGGAGAGACCCAGTACTTC
>TRBJ2-5|TRBD2|TRBV6-1|-
CASSGLGGGLEETQYF
TGTGCCAGCAGTGGTTTAGGCGGGGGGTTGGAAGAGACCCAGTACTTC
>TRBJ1-5|-|TRBV7-9|-
CASSQGGSSQPQHF
TGTGCCAGCAGCCAAGGGGGGAGCAGTCAGCCCCAGCATTTT
>TRBJ2-1|TRBD1|TRBV7-9|-
CASSLFRGTGVYNEQFF
TGTGCCAGCAGCTTATTCCGCGGGACAGGGGTCTACAATGAGCAGTTCTTC
>TRBJ2-7|-|TRBV7-8|-
CASSLVATSSYEQYF
TGTGCCAGCAGCTTAGTTGCGACGAGCTCCTACGAGCAGTACTTC
>TRBJ2-7|-|TRBV12-3/TRBV12-4|many
CASSLGTSAYEQYF
TGTGCCAGCAGCCTCGGGACTTCGGCCTACGAGCAGTACTTC